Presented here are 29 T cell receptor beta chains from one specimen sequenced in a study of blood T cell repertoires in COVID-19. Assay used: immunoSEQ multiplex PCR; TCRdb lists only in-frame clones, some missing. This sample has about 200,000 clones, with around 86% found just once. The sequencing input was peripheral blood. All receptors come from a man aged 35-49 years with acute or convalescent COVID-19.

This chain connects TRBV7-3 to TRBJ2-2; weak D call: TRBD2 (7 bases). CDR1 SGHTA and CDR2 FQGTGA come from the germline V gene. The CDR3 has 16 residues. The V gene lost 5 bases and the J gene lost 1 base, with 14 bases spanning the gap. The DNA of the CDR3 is TGTGCCAGCAGCCCGGCGGGGGCGATGAACACCGGGGAGCTGTTTTTT. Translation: CASSPAGAMNTGELFF.

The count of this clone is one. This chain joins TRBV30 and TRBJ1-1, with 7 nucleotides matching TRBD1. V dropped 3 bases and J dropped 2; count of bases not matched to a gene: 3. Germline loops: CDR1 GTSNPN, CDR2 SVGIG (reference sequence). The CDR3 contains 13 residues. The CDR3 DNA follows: TGTGCCTGGAGGGGGGACAGAAACACTGAAGCTTTCTTT. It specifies CAWRGDRNTEAFF.

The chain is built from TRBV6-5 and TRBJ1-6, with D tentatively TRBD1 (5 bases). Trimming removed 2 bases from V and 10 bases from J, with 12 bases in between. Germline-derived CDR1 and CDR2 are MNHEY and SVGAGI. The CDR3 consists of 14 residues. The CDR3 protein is CASSYRGEGSPLHF. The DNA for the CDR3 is TGTGCCAGCAGTTACCGGGGGGAAGGGTCACCCCTCCACTTT.

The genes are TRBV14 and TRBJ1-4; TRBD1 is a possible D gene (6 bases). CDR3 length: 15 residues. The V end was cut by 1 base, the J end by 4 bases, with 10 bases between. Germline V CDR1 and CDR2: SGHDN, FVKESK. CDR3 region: CASSQATGFNEKLFF. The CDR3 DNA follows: TGTGCCAGCAGCCAAGCCACAGGGTTTAATGAAAAACTGTTTTTT.

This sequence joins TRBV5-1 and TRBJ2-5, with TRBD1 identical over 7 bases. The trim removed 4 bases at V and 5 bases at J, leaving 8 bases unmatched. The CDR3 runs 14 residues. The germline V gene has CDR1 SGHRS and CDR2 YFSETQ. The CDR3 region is CASSLQTGEETQYF. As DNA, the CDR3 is TGCGCCAGCAGCCTTCAAACAGGGGAGGAGACCCAGTACTTC. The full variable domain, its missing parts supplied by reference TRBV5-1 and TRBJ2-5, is KAGVTQTPRYLIKTRGQQVTLSCSPISGHRSVSWYQQTPGQGLQFLFEYFSETQRNKGNFPGRFSGRQFSNSRSEMNVSTLELGDSALYLCASSLQTGEETQYFGPGTRLLVL.

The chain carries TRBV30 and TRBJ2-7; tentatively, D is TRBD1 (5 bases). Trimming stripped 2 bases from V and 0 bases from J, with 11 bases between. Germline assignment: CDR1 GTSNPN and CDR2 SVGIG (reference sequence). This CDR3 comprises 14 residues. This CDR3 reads CAWSPGAPSYEQYF. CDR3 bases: TGTGCCTGGAGTCCTGGGGCTCCCTCCTACGAGCAGTACTTC.

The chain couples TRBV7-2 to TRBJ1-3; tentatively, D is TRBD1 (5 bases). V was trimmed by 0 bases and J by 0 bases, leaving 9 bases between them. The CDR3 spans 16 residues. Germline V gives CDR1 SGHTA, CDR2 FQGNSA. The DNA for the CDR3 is TGTGCCAGCAGCTTAGCGGGGCAGTTCTCTGGAAACACCATATATTTT. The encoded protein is CASSLAGQFSGNTIYF.

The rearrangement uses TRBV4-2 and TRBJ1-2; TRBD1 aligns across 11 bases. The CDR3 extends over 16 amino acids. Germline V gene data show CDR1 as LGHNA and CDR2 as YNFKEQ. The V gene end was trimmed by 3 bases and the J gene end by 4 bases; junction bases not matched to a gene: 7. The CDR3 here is CASSHSGQGAVYGYTF. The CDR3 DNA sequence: TGTGCCAGCAGCCATTCCGGACAGGGGGCGGTCTATGGCTACACCTTC.

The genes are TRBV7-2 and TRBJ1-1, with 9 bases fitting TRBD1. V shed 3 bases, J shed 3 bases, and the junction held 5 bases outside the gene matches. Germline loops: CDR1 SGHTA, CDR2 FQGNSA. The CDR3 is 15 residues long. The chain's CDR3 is CASSFTGGGYTEAFF. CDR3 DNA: TGTGCCAGCAGCTTTACAGGGGGCGGGTACACTGAAGCTTTCTTT.

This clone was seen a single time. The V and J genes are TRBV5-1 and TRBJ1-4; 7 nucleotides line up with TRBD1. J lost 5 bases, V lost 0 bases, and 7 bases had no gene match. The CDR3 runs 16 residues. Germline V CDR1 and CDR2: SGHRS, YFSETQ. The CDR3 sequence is CASSLGATGPNEKLFF. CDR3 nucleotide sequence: TGCGCCAGCAGCTTGGGGGCGACAGGGCCCAATGAAAAACTGTTTTTT.

CDR3 coding DNA: TGTGCCAGCTGTCCGGACAGACTAAATTCACCCCTCCACTTT. Protein sequence: CASCPDRLNSPLHF. V usage is TRBV6-5 and J usage is TRBJ1-6, with TRBD1 as a possible D gene (6 bases). Trimming removed 8 bases at V and 7 bases at J, with 15 bases between. CDR1 MNHEY and CDR2 SVGAGI come from the germline V gene. This CDR3 has 14 amino acids.

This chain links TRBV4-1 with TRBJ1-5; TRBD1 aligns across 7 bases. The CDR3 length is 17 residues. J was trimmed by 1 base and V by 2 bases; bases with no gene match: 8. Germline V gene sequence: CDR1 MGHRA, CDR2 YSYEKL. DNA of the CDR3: TGCGCCAGCAGCCAACCCCACCGGGACAGAAGCAATCAGCCCCAGCATTTT. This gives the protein CASSQPHRDRSNQPQHF.

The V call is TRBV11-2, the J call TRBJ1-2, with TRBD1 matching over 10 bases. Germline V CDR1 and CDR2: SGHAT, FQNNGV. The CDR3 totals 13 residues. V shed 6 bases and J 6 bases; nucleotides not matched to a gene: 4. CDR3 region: CASRLTGGDGYTF. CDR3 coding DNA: TGTGCCAGCAGACTGACAGGGGGCGATGGCTACACCTTC.

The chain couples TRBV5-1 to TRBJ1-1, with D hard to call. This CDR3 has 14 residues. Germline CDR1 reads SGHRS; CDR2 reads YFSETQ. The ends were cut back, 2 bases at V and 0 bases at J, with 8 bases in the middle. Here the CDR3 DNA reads TGCGCCAGCAGCTTCACAGCTATGAACACTGAAGCTTTCTTT. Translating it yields CASSFTAMNTEAFF.

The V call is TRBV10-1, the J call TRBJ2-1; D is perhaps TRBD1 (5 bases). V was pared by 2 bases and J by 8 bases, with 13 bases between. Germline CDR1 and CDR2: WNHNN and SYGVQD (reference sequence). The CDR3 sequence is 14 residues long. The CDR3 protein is CASSETDRGDEQFF. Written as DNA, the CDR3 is TGCGCCAGCAGTGAGACCGATAGGGGTGATGAGCAGTTCTTC.

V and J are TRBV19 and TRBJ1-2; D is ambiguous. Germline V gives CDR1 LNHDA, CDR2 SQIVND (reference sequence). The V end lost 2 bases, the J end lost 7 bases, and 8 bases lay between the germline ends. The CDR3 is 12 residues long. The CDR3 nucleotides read TGTGCCAGTAGTATAATCCCAGGTGGCTACACCTTC. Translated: CASSIIPGGYTF.

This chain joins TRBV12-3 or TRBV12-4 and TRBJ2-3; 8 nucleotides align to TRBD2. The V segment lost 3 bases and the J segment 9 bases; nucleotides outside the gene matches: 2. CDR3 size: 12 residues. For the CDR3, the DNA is TGTGCCAGCAGTTTGCTAGCGGGCACGCAGTATTTT. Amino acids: CASSLLAGTQYF.

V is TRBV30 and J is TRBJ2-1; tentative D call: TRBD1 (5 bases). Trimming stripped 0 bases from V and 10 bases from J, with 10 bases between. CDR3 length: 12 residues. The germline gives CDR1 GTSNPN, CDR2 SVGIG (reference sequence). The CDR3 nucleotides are TGTGCCTGGAGTGTAGGGGATTTCGAGCAGTTCTTC. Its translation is CAWSVGDFEQFF.

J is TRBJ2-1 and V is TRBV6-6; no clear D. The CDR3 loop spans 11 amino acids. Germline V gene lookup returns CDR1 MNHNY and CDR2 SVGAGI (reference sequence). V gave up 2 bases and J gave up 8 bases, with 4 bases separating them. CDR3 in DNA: TGTGCCAGCAGTTACGGCCATGAGCAGTTCTTC. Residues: CASSYGHEQFF.

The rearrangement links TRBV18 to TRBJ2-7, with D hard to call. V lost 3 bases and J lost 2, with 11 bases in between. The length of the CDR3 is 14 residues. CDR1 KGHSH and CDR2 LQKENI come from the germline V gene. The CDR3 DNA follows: TGTGCCAGCTCACCCCCGAGCCTTACCTACGAGCAGTACTTC. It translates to CASSPPSLTYEQYF.

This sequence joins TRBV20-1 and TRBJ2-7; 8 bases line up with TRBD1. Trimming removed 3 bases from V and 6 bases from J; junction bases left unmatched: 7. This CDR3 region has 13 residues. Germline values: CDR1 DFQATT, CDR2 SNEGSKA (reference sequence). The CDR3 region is CSASQDREREQYF. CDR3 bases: TGCAGTGCTAGTCAGGACAGGGAACGCGAGCAGTACTTC.

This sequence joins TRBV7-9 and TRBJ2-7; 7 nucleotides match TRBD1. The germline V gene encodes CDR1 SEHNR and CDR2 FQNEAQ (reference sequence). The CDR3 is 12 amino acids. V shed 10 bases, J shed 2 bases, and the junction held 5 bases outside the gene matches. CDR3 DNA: TGTGCCACCCAGACAGGGCCCTACGAGCAGTACTTC. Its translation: CATQTGPYEQYF.

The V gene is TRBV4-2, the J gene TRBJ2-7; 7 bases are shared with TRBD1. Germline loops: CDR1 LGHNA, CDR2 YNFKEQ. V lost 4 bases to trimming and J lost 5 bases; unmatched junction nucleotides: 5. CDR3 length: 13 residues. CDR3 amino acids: CASSREGGHEQYF. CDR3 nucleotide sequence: TGTGCCAGCAGCCGGGAAGGGGGCCACGAGCAGTACTTC.

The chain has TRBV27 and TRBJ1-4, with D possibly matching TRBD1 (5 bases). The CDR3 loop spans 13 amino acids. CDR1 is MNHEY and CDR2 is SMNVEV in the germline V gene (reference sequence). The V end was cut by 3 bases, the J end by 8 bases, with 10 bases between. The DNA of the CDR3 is TGTGCCAGCAGTTTCATGGGGGGGGAAAAACTGTTTTTT. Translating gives CASSFMGGEKLFF.

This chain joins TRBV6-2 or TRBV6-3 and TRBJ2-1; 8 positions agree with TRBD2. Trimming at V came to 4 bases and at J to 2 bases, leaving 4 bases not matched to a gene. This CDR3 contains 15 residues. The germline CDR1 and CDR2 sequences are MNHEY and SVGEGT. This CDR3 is CASSLPGGAYNEQFF. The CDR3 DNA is TGTGCCAGCAGTTTACCCGGGGGGGCCTACAATGAGCAGTTCTTC.

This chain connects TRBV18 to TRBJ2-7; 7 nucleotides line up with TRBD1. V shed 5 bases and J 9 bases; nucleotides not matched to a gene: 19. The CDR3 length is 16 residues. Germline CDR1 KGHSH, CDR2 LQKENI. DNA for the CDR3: TGTGCCAGCTCATCAGCGACTTTAGAAGGGGGCGCAGGGCAGTACTTC. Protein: CASSSATLEGGAGQYF.

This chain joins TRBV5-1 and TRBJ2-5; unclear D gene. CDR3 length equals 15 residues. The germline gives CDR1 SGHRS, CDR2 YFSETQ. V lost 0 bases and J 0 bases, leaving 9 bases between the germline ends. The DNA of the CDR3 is TGCGCCAGCAGCTTGGGAACATCGTACCAAGAGACCCAGTACTTC. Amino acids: CASSLGTSYQETQYF.

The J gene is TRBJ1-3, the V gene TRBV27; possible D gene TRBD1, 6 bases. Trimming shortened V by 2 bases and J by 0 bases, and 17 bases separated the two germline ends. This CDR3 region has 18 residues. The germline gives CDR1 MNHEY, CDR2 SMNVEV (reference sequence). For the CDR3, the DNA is TGTGCCAGCAGTTTAGGGGGCCCATGGGGAGTCTCTGGAAACACCATATATTTT. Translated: CASSLGGPWGVSGNTIYF.

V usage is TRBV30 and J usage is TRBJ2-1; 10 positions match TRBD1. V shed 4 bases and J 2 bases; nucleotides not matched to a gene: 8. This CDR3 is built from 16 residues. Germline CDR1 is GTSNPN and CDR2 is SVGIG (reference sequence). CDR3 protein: CAWKALGQGTYNEQFF. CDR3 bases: TGTGCCTGGAAAGCCCTGGGACAGGGGACCTACAATGAGCAGTTCTTC.